Detailed here is one T cell receptor beta chain. The data were obtained in a study of blood T cell repertoires in COVID-19. Study as a whole: T cells, B-cell-depleted T cells, or PBMCs supplied cDNA or gDNA.

Libraries were prepared by immunoSEQ multiplex PCR; TCRdb keeps only in-frame clonotypes and omits some of them. The sample shows 200,000 to 250,000 clones, approximately 81% of them seen only once. Germline V gene lookup returns CDR1 LNHNV and CDR2 YYDKDF (reference sequence). CDR3 length: 16 residues. V lost 5 bases to trimming and J lost 2 bases, with 17 bases between them. The receptor was isolated from a woman at least 80 years old with acute or convalescent COVID-19. The chain links TRBV15 to TRBJ2-3; tentative D call: TRBD2 (5 bases). Input material: peripheral blood. This CDR3 reads CATSGGQIGITDTQYF. Here the CDR3 DNA reads TGTGCCACCAGCGGAGGCCAAATCGGGATCACAGATACGCAGTATTTT.